Reported below is one TCR beta chain. The antigen remains undetermined. An Oncomine TCR Beta short-read assay was used to sequence the DNA from cultured CD4+ T cells. TCRdb reanalysed the PCR reads using MiXCR and keeps one entry per CDR3 protein. The sample includes 15,000 to 20,000 distinct CDR3 sequences, less than 70% of them seen just once. Treatment given: approximately 9-day PBMC culture with coronavirus spike peptide pools or control peptides (ViraFEST assay). This sample stems from a study of vaccination and CD4 T cells after COVID-19. About the study: Timing of post-vaccine sample collection was a median roughly 70 days after dose two, with a range of 14 to 241. The authors used overlapping spike peptides from SARS-CoV-2, HCoV-NL63, HCoV-OC43 and HCoV-229E to stimulate cells.

This CDR3 contains 13 residues. Trimming shortened V by 6 bases and J by 4 bases, and 10 bases separated the two germline ends. From germline, CDR1 is MGHDK and CDR2 SYGVNS. The receptor was isolated from a human donor who had recovered from COVID-19. The sequenced sample consisted of CD4+ T cells from blood, cultured in vitro. This chain joins TRBV25-1 and TRBJ1-3; D uncertain. The CDR3 DNA reads TGTGCCAGCAGAGCTTGGGGAGGAAACACCATATATTTT. Amino acids: CASRAWGGNTIYF.